The TCR beta chain under discussion was sequenced for a study of T cell repertoires in cytomegalovirus infection. At the level of the study: Recently identified HLA-C-restricted CMV epitopes and well-studied HLA-B-restricted CMV epitopes were used by the study. Shared public TCR beta signatures pointed to both CMV infection and a matching HLA type. Study-level results: Individuals carrying CMV plus the relevant HLA were identified by cumulative frequency of public TCR beta families. Ex vivo, HLA-C-restricted CMV-specific TCR beta clonotypes prevailed over the rest of the response.

About this clonotype: Its antigen is still unknown.

Germline CDR1 is ENHRY and CDR2 is SYGVKD. The germline V and J ends were trimmed by 0 bases and 0 bases, with 9 bases remaining between them. There are 16 residues in the CDR3. In TCRdb, the reads were re-called with MiXCR into one record per CDR3 protein. This table holds approximately 730,000 distinct CDR3 sequences, around 32% found once. The source is a human donor in good health (CMV status not recorded). Some clones in this sample may be carry-over from other donors' samples. The specimen comprised cultured PBMCs, sampled from culture after CMV antigen stimulation. The chain recombines TRBV10-3 with TRBJ2-1; unclear D gene. The chain's CDR3 is CAISESAKSSYNEQFF. The CDR3 DNA is TGTGCCATCAGTGAGTCCGCAAAGAGCTCCTACAATGAGCAGTTCTTC.